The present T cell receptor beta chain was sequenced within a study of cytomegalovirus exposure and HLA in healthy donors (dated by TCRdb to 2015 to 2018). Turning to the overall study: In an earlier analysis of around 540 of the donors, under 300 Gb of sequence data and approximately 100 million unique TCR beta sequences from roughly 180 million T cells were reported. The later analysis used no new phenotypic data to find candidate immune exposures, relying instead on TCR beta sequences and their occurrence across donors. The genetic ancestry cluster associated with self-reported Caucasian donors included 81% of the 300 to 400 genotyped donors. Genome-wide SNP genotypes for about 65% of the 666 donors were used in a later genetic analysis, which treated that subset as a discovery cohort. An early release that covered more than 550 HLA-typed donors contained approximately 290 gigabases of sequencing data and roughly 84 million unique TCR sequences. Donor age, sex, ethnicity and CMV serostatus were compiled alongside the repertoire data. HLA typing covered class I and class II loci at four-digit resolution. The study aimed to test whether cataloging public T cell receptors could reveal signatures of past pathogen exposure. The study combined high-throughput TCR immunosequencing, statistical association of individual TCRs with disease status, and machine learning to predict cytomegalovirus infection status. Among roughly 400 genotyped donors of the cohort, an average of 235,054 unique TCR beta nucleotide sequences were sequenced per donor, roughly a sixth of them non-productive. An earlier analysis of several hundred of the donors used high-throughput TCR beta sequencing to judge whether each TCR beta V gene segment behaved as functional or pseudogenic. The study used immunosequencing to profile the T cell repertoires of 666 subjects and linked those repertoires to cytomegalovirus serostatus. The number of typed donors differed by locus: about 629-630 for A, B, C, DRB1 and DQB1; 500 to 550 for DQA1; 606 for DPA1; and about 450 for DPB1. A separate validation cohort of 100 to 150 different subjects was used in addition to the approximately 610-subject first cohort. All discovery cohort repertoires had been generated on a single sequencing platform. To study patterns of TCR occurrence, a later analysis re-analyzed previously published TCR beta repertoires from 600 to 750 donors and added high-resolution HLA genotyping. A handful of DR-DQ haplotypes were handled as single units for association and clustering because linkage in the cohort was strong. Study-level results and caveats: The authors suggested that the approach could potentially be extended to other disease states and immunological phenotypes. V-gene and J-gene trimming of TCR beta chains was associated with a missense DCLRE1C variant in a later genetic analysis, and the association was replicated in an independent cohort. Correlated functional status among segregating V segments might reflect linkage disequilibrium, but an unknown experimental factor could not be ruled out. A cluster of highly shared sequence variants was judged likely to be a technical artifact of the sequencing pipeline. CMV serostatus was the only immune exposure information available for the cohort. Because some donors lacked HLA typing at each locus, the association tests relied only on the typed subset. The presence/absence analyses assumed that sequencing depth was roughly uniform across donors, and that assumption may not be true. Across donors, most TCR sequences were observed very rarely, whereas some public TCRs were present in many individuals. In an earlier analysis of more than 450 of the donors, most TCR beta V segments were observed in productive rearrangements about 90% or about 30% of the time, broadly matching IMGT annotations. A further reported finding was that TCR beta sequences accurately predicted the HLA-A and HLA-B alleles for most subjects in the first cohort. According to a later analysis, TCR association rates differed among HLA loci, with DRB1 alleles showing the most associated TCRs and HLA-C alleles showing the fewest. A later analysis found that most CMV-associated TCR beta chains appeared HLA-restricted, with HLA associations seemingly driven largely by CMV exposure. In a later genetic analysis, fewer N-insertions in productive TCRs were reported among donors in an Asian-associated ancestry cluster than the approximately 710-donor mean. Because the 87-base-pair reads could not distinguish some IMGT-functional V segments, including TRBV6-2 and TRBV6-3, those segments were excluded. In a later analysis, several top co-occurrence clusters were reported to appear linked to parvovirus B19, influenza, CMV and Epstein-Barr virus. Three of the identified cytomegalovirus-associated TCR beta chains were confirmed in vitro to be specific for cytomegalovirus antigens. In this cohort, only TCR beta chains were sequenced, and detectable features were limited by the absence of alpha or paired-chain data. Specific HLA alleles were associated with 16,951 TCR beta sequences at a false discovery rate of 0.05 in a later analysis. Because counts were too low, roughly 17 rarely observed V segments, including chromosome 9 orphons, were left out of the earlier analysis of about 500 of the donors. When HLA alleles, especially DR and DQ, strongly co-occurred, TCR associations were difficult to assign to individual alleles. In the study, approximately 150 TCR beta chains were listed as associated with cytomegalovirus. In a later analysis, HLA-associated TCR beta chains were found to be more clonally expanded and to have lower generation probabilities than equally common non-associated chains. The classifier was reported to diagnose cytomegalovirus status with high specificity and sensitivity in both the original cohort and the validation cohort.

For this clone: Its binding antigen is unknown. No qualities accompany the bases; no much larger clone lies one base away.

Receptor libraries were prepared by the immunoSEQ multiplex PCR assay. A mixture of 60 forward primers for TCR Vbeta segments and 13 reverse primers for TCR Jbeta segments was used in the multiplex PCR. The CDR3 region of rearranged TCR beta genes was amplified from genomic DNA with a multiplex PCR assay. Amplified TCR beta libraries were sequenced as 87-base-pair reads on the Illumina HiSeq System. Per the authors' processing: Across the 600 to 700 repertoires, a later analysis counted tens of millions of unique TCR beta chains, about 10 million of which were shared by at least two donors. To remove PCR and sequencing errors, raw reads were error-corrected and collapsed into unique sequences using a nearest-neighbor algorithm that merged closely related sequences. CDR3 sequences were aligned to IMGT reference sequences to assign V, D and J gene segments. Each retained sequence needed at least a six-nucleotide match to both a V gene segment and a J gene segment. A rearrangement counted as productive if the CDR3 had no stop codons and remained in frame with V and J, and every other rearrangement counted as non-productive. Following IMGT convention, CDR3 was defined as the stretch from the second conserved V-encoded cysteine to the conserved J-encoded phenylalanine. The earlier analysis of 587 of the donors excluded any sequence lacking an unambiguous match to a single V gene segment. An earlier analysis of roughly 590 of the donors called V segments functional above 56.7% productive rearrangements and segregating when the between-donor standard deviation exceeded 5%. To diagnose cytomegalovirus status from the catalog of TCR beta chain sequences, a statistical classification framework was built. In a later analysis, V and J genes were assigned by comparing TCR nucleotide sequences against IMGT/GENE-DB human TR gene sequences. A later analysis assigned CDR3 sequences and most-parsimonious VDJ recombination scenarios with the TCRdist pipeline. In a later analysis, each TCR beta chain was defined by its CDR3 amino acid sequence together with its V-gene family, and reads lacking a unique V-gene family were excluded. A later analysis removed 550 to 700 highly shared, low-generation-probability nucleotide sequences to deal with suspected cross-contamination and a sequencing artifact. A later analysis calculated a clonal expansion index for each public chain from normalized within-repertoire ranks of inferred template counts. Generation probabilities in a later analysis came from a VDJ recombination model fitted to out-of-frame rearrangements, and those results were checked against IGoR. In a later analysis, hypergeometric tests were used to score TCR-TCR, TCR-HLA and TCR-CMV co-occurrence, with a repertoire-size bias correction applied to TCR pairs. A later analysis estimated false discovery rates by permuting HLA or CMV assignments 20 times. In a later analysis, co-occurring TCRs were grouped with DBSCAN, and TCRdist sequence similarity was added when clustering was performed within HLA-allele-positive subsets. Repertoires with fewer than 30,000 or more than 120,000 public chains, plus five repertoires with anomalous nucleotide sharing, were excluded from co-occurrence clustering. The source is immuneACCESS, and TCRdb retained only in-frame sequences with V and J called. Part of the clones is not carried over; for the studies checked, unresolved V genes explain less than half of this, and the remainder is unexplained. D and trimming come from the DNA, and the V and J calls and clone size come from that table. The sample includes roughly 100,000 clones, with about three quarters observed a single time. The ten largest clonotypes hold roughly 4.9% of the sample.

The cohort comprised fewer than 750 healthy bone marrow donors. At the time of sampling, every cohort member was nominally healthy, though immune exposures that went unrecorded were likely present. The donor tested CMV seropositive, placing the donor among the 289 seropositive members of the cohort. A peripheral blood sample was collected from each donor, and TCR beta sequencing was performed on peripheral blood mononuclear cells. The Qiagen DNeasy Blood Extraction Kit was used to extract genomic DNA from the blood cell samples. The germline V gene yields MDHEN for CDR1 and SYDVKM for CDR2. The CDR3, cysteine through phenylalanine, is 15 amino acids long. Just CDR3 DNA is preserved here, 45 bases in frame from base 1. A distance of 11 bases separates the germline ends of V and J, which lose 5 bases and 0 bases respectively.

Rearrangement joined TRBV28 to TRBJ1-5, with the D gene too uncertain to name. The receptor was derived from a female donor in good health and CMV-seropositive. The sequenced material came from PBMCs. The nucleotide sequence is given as TGTGCCAGCAGTCCCCCCGCGTATAGCAATCAGCCCCAGCATTTT. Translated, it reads CASSPPAYSNQPQHF.